This passage covers 3 T cell receptor beta chains from one sample sequenced in a study of blood T cell repertoires in COVID-19. The method was immunoSEQ multiplex PCR; TCRdb's version includes in-frame clones alone and lacks a portion of them. The sample lists 190,000 or so clones, approximately 85% occurring once. Sequencing was performed on PBMCs or T cells enriched from blood (not recorded which). Source of these receptors: a woman in her twenties or thirties who had recovered from COVID-19.

The V call is TRBV2, the J call TRBJ2-7, with TRBD1 matching 10 bases. With V trimmed by 0 bases and J by 4 bases, 6 bases remained unmatched. This CDR3 has 16 amino acids. Per the germline V gene, CDR1 is SNHLY and CDR2 is FYNNEI. CDR3 sequence reads: CASSEAAGTGDYEQYF. The CDR3 DNA sequence: TGTGCCAGCAGTGAAGCGGCGGGGACAGGGGATTACGAGCAGTACTTC.

V gene TRBV2 combines with J gene TRBJ2-4, with D possibly TRBD1 on 5 matching bases. V was cut by 4 bases and J by 0 bases, with 13 bases left in between. CDR1 SNHLY and CDR2 FYNNEI come from the germline V gene. The CDR3 spans 16 residues. In DNA, the CDR3 is TGTGCCAGCAGTGCCACAGGAACGCTAGCCAAAAACATTCAGTACTTC. This encodes CASSATGTLAKNIQYF. The full variable domain, completed using reference TRBV2 and TRBJ2-4, is EPEVTQTPSHQVTQMGQEVILRCVPISNHLYFYWYRQILGQKVEFLVSFYNNEISEKSEIFDDQFSVERPDGSNFTLKIRSTKLEDSAMYFCASSATGTLAKNIQYFGAGTRLSVL.

CDR3 in amino acids: CAIQGIAGYTF. For the CDR3, the DNA is TGTGCCATACAGGGGATTGCTGGCTACACCTTC. V is TRBV12-3 or TRBV12-4 and J is TRBJ1-2; 7 nucleotides agree with TRBD1. This CDR3 has 11 amino acids. Trimming at V came to 10 bases and at J to 7 bases, leaving 6 bases not matched to a gene.